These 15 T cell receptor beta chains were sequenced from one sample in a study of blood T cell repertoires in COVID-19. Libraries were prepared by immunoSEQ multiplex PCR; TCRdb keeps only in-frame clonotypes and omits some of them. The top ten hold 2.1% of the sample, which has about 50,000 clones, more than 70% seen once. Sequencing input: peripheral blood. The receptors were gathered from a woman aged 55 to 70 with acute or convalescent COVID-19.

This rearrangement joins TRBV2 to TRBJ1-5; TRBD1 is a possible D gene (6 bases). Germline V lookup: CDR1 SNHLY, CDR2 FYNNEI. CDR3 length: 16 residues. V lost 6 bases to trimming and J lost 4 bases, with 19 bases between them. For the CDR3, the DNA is TGTGCCAGCAGCGGGGGGCTGATTACAGGGAATCAGCCCCAGCATTTT. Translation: CASSGGLITGNQPQHF.

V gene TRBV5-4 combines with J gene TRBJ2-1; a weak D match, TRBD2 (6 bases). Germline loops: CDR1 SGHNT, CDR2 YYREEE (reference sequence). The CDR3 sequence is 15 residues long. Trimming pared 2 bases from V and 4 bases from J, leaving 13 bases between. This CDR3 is CASSLTAGGYNEQFF. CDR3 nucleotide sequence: TGTGCCAGCAGCTTAACAGCAGGAGGGTACAATGAGCAGTTCTTC.

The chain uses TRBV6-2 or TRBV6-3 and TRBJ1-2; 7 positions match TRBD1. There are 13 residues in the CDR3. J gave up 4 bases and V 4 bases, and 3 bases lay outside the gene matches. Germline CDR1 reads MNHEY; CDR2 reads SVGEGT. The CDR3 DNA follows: TGTGCCAGCAGTTCGGACAGGTTCTATGGCTACACCTTC. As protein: CASSSDRFYGYTF.

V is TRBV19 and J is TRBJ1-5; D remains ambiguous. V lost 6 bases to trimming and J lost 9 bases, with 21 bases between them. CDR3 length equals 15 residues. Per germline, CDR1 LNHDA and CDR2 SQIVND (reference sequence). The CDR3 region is CASSKSPGSVMPQHF. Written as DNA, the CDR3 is TGTGCCAGTAGCAAATCCCCAGGTTCTGTTATGCCCCAGCATTTT.

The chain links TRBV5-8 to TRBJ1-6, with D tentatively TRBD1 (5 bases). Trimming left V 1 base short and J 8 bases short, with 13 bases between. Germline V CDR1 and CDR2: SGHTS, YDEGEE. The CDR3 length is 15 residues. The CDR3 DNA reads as TGTGCCAGCAGCTTGAGCCAGGGTCTTTATTCACCCCTCCACTTT. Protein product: CASSLSQGLYSPLHF.

CDR3 protein: CASSLVQGSTYEQYF. The CDR3 nucleotides read TGTGCCAGCAGCTTAGTTCAGGGGTCGACCTACGAGCAGTACTTC. The chain links TRBV7-8 to TRBJ2-7; D may be TRBD1 (6 bases). The V and J ends lost 1 base and 2 bases respectively, with 12 bases between them. Per germline, CDR1 SGHVS and CDR2 FQNEAQ. The CDR3 consists of 15 residues. The full variable domain, completed using reference TRBV7-8 and TRBJ2-7, is GAGVSQSPRYKVAKRGQDVALRCDPISGHVSLFWYQQALGQGPEFLTYFQNEAQLDKSGLPSDRFFAERPEGSVSTLKIQRTQQEDSAVYLCASSLVQGSTYEQYFGPGTRLTVT.

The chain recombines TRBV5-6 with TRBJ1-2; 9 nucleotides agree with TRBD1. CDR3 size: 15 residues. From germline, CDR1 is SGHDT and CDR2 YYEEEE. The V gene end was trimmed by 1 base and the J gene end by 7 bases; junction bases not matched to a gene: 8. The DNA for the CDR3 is TGTGCCAGCAGCTTGTCGGGACAGGGTTTAACTGGCTACACCTTC. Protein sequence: CASSLSGQGLTGYTF.

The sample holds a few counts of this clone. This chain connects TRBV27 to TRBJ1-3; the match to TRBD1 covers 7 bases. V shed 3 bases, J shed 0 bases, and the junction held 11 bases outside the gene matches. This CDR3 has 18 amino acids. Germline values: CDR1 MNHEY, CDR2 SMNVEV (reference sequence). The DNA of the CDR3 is TGTGCCAGCAGTTTGACGGGACAGCCCAATTTCTCTGGAAACACCATATATTTT. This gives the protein CASSLTGQPNFSGNTIYF.

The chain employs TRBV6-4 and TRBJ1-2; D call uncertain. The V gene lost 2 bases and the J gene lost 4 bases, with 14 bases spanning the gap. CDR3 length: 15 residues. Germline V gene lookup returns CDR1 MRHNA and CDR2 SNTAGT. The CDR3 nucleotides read TGTGCCAGCAGTGACACTCCCGGTTTTGGCTATGGCTACACCTTC. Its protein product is CASSDTPGFGYGYTF.

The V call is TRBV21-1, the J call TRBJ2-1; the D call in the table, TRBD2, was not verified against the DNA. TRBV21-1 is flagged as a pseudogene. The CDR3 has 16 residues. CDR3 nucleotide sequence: TGTGCCAGCAGCAAAGGTCTAGCGGGAGTGGGAAATGAGCAGTTCTTC. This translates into CASSKGLAGVGNEQFF.

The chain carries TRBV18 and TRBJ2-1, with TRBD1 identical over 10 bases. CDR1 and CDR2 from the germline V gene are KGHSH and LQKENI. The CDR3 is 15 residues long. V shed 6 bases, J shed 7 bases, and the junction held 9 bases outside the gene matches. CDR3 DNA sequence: TGTGCCAGCTCGACCCGGGACAGGGGCAGGAATGAGCAGTTCTTC. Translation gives CASSTRDRGRNEQFF.

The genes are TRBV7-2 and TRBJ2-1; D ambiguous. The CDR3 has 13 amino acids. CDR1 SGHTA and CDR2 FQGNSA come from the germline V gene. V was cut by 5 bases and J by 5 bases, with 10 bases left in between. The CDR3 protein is CASSIGVNNEQFF. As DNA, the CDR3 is TGTGCCAGCAGCATAGGAGTCAACAATGAGCAGTTCTTC.

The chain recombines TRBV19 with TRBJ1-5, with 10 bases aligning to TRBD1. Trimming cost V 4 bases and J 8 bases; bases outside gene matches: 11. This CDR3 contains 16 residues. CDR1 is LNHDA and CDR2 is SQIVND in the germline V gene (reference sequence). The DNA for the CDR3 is TGTGCCAGTAGTACGTGGACAGGGGGATTCAAGGAGCCCCAGCATTTT. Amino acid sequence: CASSTWTGGFKEPQHF.

Written as DNA, the CDR3 is TGTGCCAGCAGCCCTACAGCCACCTACGAGCAGTACTTC. Protein: CASSPTATYEQYF. The rearrangement joins TRBV28 to TRBJ2-7, with D hard to call. V shed 6 bases and J shed 2 bases, with 11 bases lying between them. The CDR3 has 13 residues. The germline V gene encodes CDR1 MDHEN and CDR2 SYDVKM.

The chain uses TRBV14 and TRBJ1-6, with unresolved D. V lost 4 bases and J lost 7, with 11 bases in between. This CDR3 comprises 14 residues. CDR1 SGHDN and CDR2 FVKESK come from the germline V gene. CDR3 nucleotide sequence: TGTGCCAGCAGCCCCAGGCCGGGGAATTCACCCCTCCACTTT. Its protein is CASSPRPGNSPLHF.